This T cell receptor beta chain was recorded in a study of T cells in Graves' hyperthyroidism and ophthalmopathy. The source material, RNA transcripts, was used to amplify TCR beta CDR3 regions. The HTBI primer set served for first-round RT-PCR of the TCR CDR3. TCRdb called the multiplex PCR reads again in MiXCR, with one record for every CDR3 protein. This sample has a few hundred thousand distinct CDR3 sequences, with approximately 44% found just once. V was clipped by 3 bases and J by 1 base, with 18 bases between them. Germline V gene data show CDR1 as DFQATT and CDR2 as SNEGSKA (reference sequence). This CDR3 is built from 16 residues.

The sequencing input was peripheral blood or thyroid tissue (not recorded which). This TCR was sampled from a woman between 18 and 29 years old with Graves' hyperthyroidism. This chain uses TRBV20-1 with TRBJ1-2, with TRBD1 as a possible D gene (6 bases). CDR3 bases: TGCAGTGCTAGTCGGACTAGGGGGAGTGGTAACTATGGCTACACCTTC. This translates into CSASRTRGSGNYGYTF.